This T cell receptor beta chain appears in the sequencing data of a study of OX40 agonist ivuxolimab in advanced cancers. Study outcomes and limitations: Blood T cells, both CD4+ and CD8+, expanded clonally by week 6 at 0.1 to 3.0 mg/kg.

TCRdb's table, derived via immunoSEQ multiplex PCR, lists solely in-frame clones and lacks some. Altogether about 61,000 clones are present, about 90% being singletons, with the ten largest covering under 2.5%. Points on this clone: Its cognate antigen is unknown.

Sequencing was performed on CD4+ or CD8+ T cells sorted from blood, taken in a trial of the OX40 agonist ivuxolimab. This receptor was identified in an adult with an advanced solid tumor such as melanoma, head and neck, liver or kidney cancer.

CDR3 DNA: TGTGCCAGCAGCCCTGGGACAGGTCCCATCGGGGAGACCCAGTACTTC. Protein product: CASSPGTGPIGETQYF. The V gene is TRBV5-4, the J gene TRBJ2-5; 8 nucleotides align to TRBD1. Germline loops: CDR1 SGHNT, CDR2 YYREEE (reference sequence). The CDR3 has 16 amino acids. V was pared by 4 bases and J by 5 bases, with 13 bases of the junction left unmatched.